A single sample is the source of the 5 T cell receptor beta chains below, sequenced in a study of blood T cell repertoires in COVID-19. Generated by immunoSEQ multiplex PCR, the TCRdb table keeps only in-frame clones and is missing some. The table has 400,000 to 500,000 clones, approximately 91% seen once. The sample consisted of PBMCs or T cells enriched from blood (not recorded which). Source of these receptors: a woman under 30 who had been exposed to COVID-19.

The V and J genes are TRBV6-4 and TRBJ2-3, with 8 bases matching TRBD2. CDR3 size: 15 residues. Per the germline V gene, CDR1 is MRHNA and CDR2 is SNTAGT. V lost 4 bases to trimming and J lost 2 bases; unmatched junction nucleotides: 5. CDR3 region: CASSASSGNTDTQYF. The CDR3 nucleotides read TGTGCCAGCAGTGCTAGTAGCGGGAACACAGATACGCAGTATTTT.

The J gene is TRBJ2-1, the V gene TRBV19, with TRBD2 identical over 14 bases. Trimming at V came to 4 bases and at J to 8 bases, leaving 1 base not matched to a gene. Germline V gene sequence: CDR1 LNHDA, CDR2 SQIVND (reference sequence). CDR3 size: 14 residues. CDR3 nucleotide sequence: TGTGCCAGTAGTACGGGACTAGCGGGGGATGAGCAGTTCTTC. It is translated as CASSTGLAGDEQFF.

In its sample, this clone was seen a few times. The rearrangement joins TRBV7-2 to TRBJ1-2; TRBD1 agrees at 7 bases. Germline loops: CDR1 SGHTA, CDR2 FQGNSA. This CDR3 is 15 amino acids long. Trimming at V came to 4 bases and at J to 5 bases, leaving 10 bases not matched to a gene. The chain's CDR3 is CASSWSRDSVYGYTF. CDR3 DNA sequence: TGTGCCAGCAGCTGGAGCCGGGACAGTGTATATGGCTACACCTTC.

This chain joins TRBV7-9 and TRBJ1-6; 7 nucleotides match TRBD1. There are 15 residues in the CDR3. V trimming: 7 bases; J trimming: 4 bases; junction bases outside the gene matches: 7. Germline V lookup: CDR1 SEHNR, CDR2 FQNEAQ (reference sequence). The CDR3 here is CASTSRDSYNSPLHF. In DNA form, the CDR3 reads TGTGCCAGCACCTCCAGGGACAGTTATAATTCACCCCTCCACTTT.

This rearrangement joins TRBV28 to TRBJ2-1; D unclear. Germline CDR1 reads MDHEN; CDR2 reads SYDVKM. This CDR3 contains 12 residues. V shed 5 bases and J shed 7 bases, with 9 bases lying between them. The DNA for the CDR3 is TGTGCCAGCAGTGTGGTGAGGAATGAGCAGTTCTTC. It codes for CASSVVRNEQFF.